This T cell receptor beta chain was documented in a study of T cells in women clearing cervical HPV infection. Turning to the study itself: Only a few women had HLA typing results available. Study-wide results and caveats: CIN3+ cases had significantly higher TCR repertoire richness than controls, but evenness did not differ. TRBV6-7 relative abundance averaged around 0.11% in cases and approximately 0.15% in controls. Each sample's T-cell count was unknown, possibly confounding richness.

This CDR3 is 16 amino acids long. Germline CDR1 reads SGHRS; CDR2 reads YFSETQ. Trimming took off 4 bases at V and 1 base at J, with 14 bases between the two ends. Produced via immunoSEQ multiplex PCR; TCRdb's table is partial and in-frame only. This sample's table reports roughly 49,000 clones. With regard to this clone: Its specificity is unknown. The read finishes 3 residues shy of the CDR3 end, and the germline J gene is used to complete it.

The sequence was obtained from a woman aged 18 to 75 with a cervical HPV16 infection that either progressed to CIN3+ or cleared (not recorded which). Sequencing input: blood buffy coat. The chain combines TRBV5-1 with TRBJ2-2; a weak D match, TRBD1 (6 bases). CDR3: CASSRIRGMNTGELFF. CDR3 DNA (partial): TGCGCCAGCAGCCGGATCAGGGGCATGAACACCGGGGAG.